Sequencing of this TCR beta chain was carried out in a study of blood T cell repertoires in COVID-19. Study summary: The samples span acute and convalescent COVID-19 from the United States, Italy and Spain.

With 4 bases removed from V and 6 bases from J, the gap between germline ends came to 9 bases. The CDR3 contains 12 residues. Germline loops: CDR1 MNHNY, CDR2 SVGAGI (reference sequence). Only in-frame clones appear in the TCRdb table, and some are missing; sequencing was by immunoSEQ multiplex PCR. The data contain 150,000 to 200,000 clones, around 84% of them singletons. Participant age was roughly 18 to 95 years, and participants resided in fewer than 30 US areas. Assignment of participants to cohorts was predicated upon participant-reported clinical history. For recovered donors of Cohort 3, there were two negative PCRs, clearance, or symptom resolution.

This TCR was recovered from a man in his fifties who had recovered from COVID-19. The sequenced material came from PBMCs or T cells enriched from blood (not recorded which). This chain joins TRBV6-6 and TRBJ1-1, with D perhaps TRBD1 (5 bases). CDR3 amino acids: CASSFSGPEAFF. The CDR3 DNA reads TGTGCCAGCAGTTTTTCAGGGCCTGAAGCTTTCTTT.